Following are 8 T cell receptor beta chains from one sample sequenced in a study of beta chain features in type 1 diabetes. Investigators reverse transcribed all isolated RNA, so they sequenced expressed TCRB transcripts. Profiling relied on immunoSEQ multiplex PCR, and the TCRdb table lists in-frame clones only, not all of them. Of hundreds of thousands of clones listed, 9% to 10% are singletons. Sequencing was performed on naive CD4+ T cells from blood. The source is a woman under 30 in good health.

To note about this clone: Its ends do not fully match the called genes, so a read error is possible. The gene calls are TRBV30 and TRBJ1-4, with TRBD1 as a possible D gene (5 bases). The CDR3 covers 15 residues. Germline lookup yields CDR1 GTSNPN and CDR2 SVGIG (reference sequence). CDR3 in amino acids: CAWSVLDSRNEKLFF. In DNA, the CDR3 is TGTGCCTGGAGTGTACTTGACAGCCGTAATGAGAAACTGTTTTTT.

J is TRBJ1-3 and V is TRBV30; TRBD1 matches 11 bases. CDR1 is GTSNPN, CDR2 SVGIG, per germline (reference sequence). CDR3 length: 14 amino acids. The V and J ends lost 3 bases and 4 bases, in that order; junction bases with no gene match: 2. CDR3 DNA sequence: TGTGCCTGGAGAAGGACAGGGGGCGGAAACACCATATATTTT. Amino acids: CAWRRTGGGNTIYF.

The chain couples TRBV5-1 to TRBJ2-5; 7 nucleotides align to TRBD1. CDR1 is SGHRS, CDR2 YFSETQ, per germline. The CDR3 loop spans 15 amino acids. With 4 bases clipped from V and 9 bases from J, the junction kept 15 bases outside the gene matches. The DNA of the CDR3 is TGCGCCAGCAGCGGGTCGACAGGGAGTGAAGGGGCCCAGTACTTC. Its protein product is CASSGSTGSEGAQYF.

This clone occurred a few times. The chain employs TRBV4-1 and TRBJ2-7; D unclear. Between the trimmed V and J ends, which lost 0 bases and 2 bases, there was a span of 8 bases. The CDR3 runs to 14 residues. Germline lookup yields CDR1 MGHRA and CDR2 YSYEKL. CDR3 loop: CASSQEIRTYEQYF. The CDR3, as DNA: TGCGCCAGCAGCCAAGAGATTAGAACCTACGAGCAGTACTTC.

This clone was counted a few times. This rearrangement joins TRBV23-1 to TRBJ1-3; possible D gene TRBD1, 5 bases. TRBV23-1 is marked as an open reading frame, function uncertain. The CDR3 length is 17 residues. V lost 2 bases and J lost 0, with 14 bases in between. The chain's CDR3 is CASSQTGTDRSGNTIYF. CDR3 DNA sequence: TGCGCCAGCAGTCAAACCGGGACTGATCGCTCTGGAAACACCATATATTTT.

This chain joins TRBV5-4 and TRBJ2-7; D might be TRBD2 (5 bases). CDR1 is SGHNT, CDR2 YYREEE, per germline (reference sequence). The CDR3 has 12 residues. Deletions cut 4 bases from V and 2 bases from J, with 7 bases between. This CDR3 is CASSREPYEQYF. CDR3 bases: TGTGCCAGCAGCCGGGAACCCTACGAGCAGTACTTC.

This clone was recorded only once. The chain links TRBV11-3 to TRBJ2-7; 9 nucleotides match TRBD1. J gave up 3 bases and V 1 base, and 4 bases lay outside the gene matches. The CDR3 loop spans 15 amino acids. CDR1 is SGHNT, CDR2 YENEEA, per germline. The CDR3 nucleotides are TGTGCCAGCAGCTTAGGGGGACAGGGCTACTACGAGCAGTACTTC. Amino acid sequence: CASSLGGQGYYEQYF.

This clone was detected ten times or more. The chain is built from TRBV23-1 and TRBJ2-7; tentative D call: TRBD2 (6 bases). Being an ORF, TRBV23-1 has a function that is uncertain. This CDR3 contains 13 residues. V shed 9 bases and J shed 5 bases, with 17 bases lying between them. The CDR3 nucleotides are TGCGCCAGGGGAGGACGGGTTGACAACGAGCAGTACTTC. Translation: CARGGRVDNEQYF.